These T cell receptor beta chains were read from a single sample in a study of Ad26.COV2.S vaccination and SARS-CoV-2 variants. Clones were read by immunoSEQ multiplex PCR, and TCRdb kept only the in-frame ones, dropping some. The sample includes 440,000 or so clones, around 91% seen only once; the top ten take approximately 4.5%. The input for sequencing was peripheral blood, taken in a trial of Ad26.COV2.S vaccine versus placebo. The source of these receptors is a person between 18 and 59 years old who received the Ad26.COV2.S COVID-19 vaccine or a placebo. Each CDR3 is given with its conserved first and last residue. A D gene is named only where the DNA matches it firmly. Size values are once, few and many counts, or a class for expanded clones, and some rows have none.

clone size	D gene	V gene	J gene	CDR3 DNA	CDR3 protein
.	.	TRBV27	TRBJ2-7	TGTGCCAGCAGTTTCCTGTATGGGGAGCAGTACTTC	CASSFLYGEQYF
.	.	TRBV28	TRBJ1-6	TGTGCCAGCAGTTTCTATAGGAATTCACCCCTCCACTTT	CASSFYRNSPLHF
.	TRBD1	TRBV5-5	TRBJ2-1	TGTGCCAGCAGCCAAATGACAGGGGCTATCGAGCAGTTCTTC	CASSQMTGAIEQFF
.	.	TRBV27	TRBJ1-1	TGTGCCAGCAGTTTGTCACCAGGGAGAACTGAAGCTTTCTTT	CASSLSPGRTEAFF
.	TRBD1	TRBV4-2	TRBJ2-7	TGTGCCAGCAGCCAAGATCCCGGACAGGGGGTGTCCGAGCAGTACTTC	CASSQDPGQGVSEQYF
.	.	TRBV25-1	TRBJ2-7	TGTGCCAGCAGGCCAGGGACATTCCCCTACGAGCAGTACTTC	CASRPGTFPYEQYF
.	.	TRBV7-2	TRBJ1-2	TGTGCCAGCAGCTTAGCGGGTGCTGGCTATGGCTACACCTTC	CASSLAGAGYGYTF
.	.	TRBV6-2/TRBV6-3	TRBJ2-2	TGTGCCAGCAGTCTGGGTGCGGTGCAGGAGCTGTTTTTT	CASSLGAVQELFF
.	.	TRBV20-1	TRBJ2-3	TGCAGTGGCCAACTAGATGATACGCAGTATTTT	CSGQLDDTQYF
.	.	TRBV6-2/TRBV6-3	TRBJ2-7	TGTGCCAGCAGTCGACCGACAAGTCCCTACGAGCAGTACTTC	CASSRPTSPYEQYF
.	TRBD1	TRBV6-2/TRBV6-3	TRBJ2-3	TGTGCCAGCAGCGACAGGGGCACAGATACGCAGTATTTT	CASSDRGTDTQYF
.	.	TRBV9	TRBJ1-1	TGTGCCAGCAGCGTAGTCAGCCAGAACACTGAAGCTTTCTTT	CASSVVSQNTEAFF
.	TRBD2	TRBV5-6	TRBJ2-2	TGTGCCAGCAGCTTCCGACTAGCGACGAACACCGGGGAGCTGTTTTTT	CASSFRLATNTGELFF
few	TRBD2	TRBV5-4	TRBJ2-1	TGTGCCAGCAGCCTGACTAGCTCTTCTGTCAATGAGCAGTTCTTC	CASSLTSSSVNEQFF
.	.	TRBV11-2	TRBJ1-6	TGTGCCAGCAGCTTAGGGGTGTGGGGATCACCCCTCCACTTT	CASSLGVWGSPLHF
.	.	TRBV12-3/TRBV12-4	TRBJ2-7	TGTGCCAGCGGGGTAGCCTACGAGCAGTACTTC	CASGVAYEQYF
.	TRBD1	TRBV4-2	TRBJ2-1	TGTGCCAGCAGCCAATCCGGGACAGGGGACTACAATGAGCAGTTCTTC	CASSQSGTGDYNEQFF
.	.	TRBV5-1	TRBJ2-5	TGCGCCAGCAGCCGGACGGGGGCTGGTGAGACCCAGTACTTC	CASSRTGAGETQYF
.	.	TRBV9	TRBJ2-7	TGTGCCAGCAGCGTTGGACAGCTTGCTTACGAGCAGTACTTC	CASSVGQLAYEQYF
once	TRBD1	TRBV12-5	TRBJ1-2	TGTGCTAGTGGTCCAGGGACAGTTTATGGCTACACCTTC	CASGPGTVYGYTF
.	.	TRBV5-4	TRBJ1-6	TGTGCCAGCAGCCGGGGGCAGGAGGGTTATAATTCACCCCTCCACTTT	CASSRGQEGYNSPLHF
few	TRBD2	TRBV27	TRBJ2-1	TGTGCCAGCAGAAGGGTCAGGGTCATCCGACTAGCGGGAAAAAGCTCCTACAATGAGCAGTTCTTC	CASRRVRVIRLAGKSSYNEQFF
.	.	TRBV7-9	TRBJ2-7	TGTGCCAGCAGTATAACCCCCCCCTCTCTAATTCGGTACTTC	CASSITPPSLIRYF
once	TRBD2	TRBV14	TRBJ2-3	TGTGCCAGCAGCCCGGTAGCGGGAGTGGCAAATACGCAGTATTTT	CASSPVAGVANTQYF
.	TRBD1	TRBV28	TRBJ2-1	TGTGCCAGCACCCAAGACAGGGGGAGCGAGTTCTTC	CASTQDRGSEFF
few	.	TRBV10-3	TRBJ1-1	TGTGCCATCAGTGAGAAGGGAGGGAACACTGAAGCTTTCTTT	CAISEKGGNTEAFF
.	.	TRBV6-2/TRBV6-3	TRBJ2-7	TGTGCCAGCAGTCGAGGACTGTTCAACGAGCAGTACTTC	CASSRGLFNEQYF
.	.	TRBV20-1	TRBJ1-6	TGCAGTGCTATAGAGAATTCACCCCTCCACTTT	CSAIENSPLHF
.	.	TRBV7-9	TRBJ2-7	TGTGCCAGCAGCTTAGTATGGACGGCAAATAACGAGCAGTACTTC	CASSLVWTANNEQYF
.	TRBD1	TRBV19	TRBJ1-6	TGTGCCAGTAGGACACAGGGGGGGTCCTATAATTCACCCCTCCACTTT	CASRTQGGSYNSPLHF
.	TRBD2	TRBV27	TRBJ2-1	TGTGCCAGCAGTTTCGGCGGGAGATACAATGAGCAGTTCTTC	CASSFGGRYNEQFF
.	.	TRBV27	TRBJ2-1	TGTGCCAGCAGGAGCCCTGGGACCTACAATGAGCAGTTCTTC	CASRSPGTYNEQFF
.	TRBD1	TRBV27	TRBJ2-1	TGTGCCAGCAGTTTACGGGCAGGGGGAACCTACAATGAGCAGTTCTTC	CASSLRAGGTYNEQFF
.	.	TRBV24-1	TRBJ2-1	TGTGCCACCAGTGACAACCGTCTAGATTTCGGTGAGCAGTTCTTC	CATSDNRLDFGEQFF
few	.	TRBV5-4	TRBJ2-2	TGTGCCAGCAGCTTGTGGCTAGAAGGTACCGGGGAGCTGTTTTTT	CASSLWLEGTGELFF
.	TRBD2	TRBV5-5	TRBJ2-7	TGTGCCAGCAGCTTGGGGACTAGCGGGAGTTACGAGCAGTACTTC	CASSLGTSGSYEQYF
.	.	TRBV6-5	TRBJ2-1	TGTGCCAGCAGTTACGGGACGCAGGTCTACAATGAGCAGTTCTTC	CASSYGTQVYNEQFF
.	TRBD1	TRBV19	TRBJ1-5	TGTGCCAGTAGTATGGATACAGGGGGATATGGCAATCAGCCCCAGCATTTT	CASSMDTGGYGNQPQHF
.	TRBD2	TRBV5-1	TRBJ2-1	TGCGCCAGCAGCTTGGTAGAGCGGGGCTACAATGAGCAGTTCTTC	CASSLVERGYNEQFF
.	.	TRBV4-1	TRBJ2-7	TGCGCCAGCAGCCAGACCTCCGGATCCCCCTACGAGCAGTACTTC	CASSQTSGSPYEQYF
.	.	TRBV5-1	TRBJ2-3	TGCGCCAGCAGCTTGGGTCTAAGGGATCCGCCCGTAGATACGCAGTATTTT	CASSLGLRDPPVDTQYF
once	TRBD2	TRBV4-3	TRBJ2-1	TGCGCCAGCAGCCAAGGCCCCGGGACTAGCCGGTACGGTGAGCAGTTCTTC	CASSQGPGTSRYGEQFF
.	TRBD2	TRBV24-1	TRBJ2-5	TGTGCCACCAGTGATATAGCGGGAGGACAAGAGACCCAGTACTTC	CATSDIAGGQETQYF
.	.	TRBV6-1	TRBJ2-2	TGTGCCAGCAGTGCGGGCTTGAGAATGAACACCGGGGAGCTGTTTTTT	CASSAGLRMNTGELFF
.	.	TRBV19	TRBJ2-7	TGTGCCAGTAGTATAGATCTAGGCAGGCCCTACGAGCAGTACTTC	CASSIDLGRPYEQYF
.	TRBD1	TRBV5-1	TRBJ2-5	TGCGCCAGCAGCTCGACAGGGGGCGGTCAAGAGACCCAGTACTTC	CASSSTGGGQETQYF
.	TRBD1	TRBV7-8	TRBJ2-7	TGTGCCAGCAGCTTAGTTCCGGGACAGTCCTACGAGCAGTACTTC	CASSLVPGQSYEQYF
.	.	TRBV29-1	TRBJ1-1	TGCAGCGTGGGGGCCCGGAATACTAACACTGAAGCTTTCTTT	CSVGARNTNTEAFF
few	.	TRBV21-1	TRBJ1-6	TGTGCCAGCAGCAAAGCCCCGATTTATAATTCACCCCTCCACTTT	CASSKAPIYNSPLHF
.	TRBD1	TRBV28	TRBJ2-7	TGTGCCAGCAGTTTATCGGGACAGGTAATACCGAGGGGGTACTTC	CASSLSGQVIPRGYF
.	TRBD2	TRBV11-2	TRBJ2-2	TGTGCCAGCAGCTTATCCAGCGGGAGCCGGCCCGGGGAGCTGTTTTTT	CASSLSSGSRPGELFF
.	.	TRBV19	TRBJ2-6	TGTGCCAGTAGAACCTGGAGGGCTGGGGCCAACGTCCTGACTTTC	CASRTWRAGANVLTF